The subject of this entry is one TCR beta chain. The antigen this receptor binds is unknown. No base quality information exists; no much larger clone differs at one position. The CDR3 measures 12 amino acids from cysteine to phenylalanine. Of all the DNA, just the CDR3 is kept, 36 bases in frame from base 1. The germline V gene sets CDR1 to MDHEN and CDR2 to SYDVKM. The trim is 1 base for V and 8 bases for J, with a gap of 8 bases between the germline ends. The entire amount of isolated RNA was reverse transcribed using the High Capacity cDNA Reverse Transcription Kit, so the sequenced TCRB transcripts were expressed ones. Naive, central memory and regulatory T cell samples underwent deep immunoSEQ sequencing, averaging about 3.57 million total reads per sample. Sorted cells were lysed in RLT buffer and RNA was extracted with DNase-treated RNeasy Micro or Mini kits, depending on cell number. To prevent cross-contamination, every cell subset was processed on its own, while patient and healthy donor samples were processed together. The immunoSEQ multiplex PCR was used to amplify TCRB sequences from cDNA, yielding 87-bp fragments that span the CDR3 region. The amplicons were sequenced using the Illumina HiSeq platform. Processing in the source paper ran as follows. Synthetic template baselines were used to correct PCR bias computationally, reads within Hamming distance 2 were collapsed, and singletons that could not be merged were discarded. Reads were aligned against IMGT so that V, D and J genes, CDR3 length and insertions or deletions at six rearrangement sites could be assigned. Within each subset, clonotype counts were normalized to sorted cell number, and only after that were true diversity and Gini coefficients computed with the tcR R package. The overlap coefficient, calculated on TCRB nucleotide sequences, was used to quantify repertoire sharing. TCRdb mirrors the immuneACCESS table, restricted to in-frame sequences. Some clones are absent from its copies; in checked studies, under half trace to an unresolved V gene, and the reason for the others is unknown. Clone size and V and J calls were adopted from that table, with D and trimming inferred from the DNA. This sample lists more than 300,000 clones; 9.6% were detected once. The top ten hold over 0.45% of the sample.

This specimen belongs to a study of beta chain features in type 1 diabetes (dated by TCRdb to 2017 to 2018). Concerning the study at large: Mean age, gender distribution, total cell number and subset yield did not differ between patients and healthy donors. A total of under 120,000,000 sorted cells were examined across all samples, and RNA yield correlated strongly with the number of cells per subset. In the study, TCRB repertoires of sorted circulating CD4+ T cell subsets from recently diagnosed type 1 diabetes patients were compared with those of matched healthy donors. Regulatory and stem cell-like memory subsets were isolated from only 8 patients and 8 healthy donors, whereas naive and central memory subsets came from all 30 or so donors. Results the study describes overall, beyond this receptor: Shorter templates might have been favored by PCR, but patient and control samples were amplified and corrected together, so both groups would have been affected equally by any skew. Only small numbers of individuals were included in the HLA sub-analyses, which left unresolved whether HLA type had any influence on TCRB rearrangement. Naive, central memory and regulatory TCRB repertoires appeared to be more alike among patients than among healthy donors. A moderate but significant shortening of TCRB CDR3 length was observed in type 1 diabetes patients in all four CD4+ subsets. Because cDNA was sequenced instead of genomic DNA, highly expressing activated cells could be over-represented, though the groups showed no difference in activation or CD3 levels. At VDJ recombination sites, type 1 diabetes patients had fewer insertions and more deleted nucleotides, which implies abnormalities in thymic rearrangement.

A single peripheral blood draw of about 116 mL on average was collected from each donor into heparinised tubes. A BD FACSAria II was used to sort naive, central memory, regulatory and stem cell-like memory CD4+ T cells with a panel that included CD45RO, CCR7, CD25, CD127, CD95 and CD27. Purity was above 95% for every sorted population. PBMCs were isolated immediately by Lymphoprep density gradient centrifugation and stained directly without culture. To minimize batch effects, samples were stained and sorted in pairs, one healthy donor with one patient per experiment. The chain uses TRBV28 and TRBJ1-2, with the D gene not clear enough to name. This receptor was taken from a man aged 25-45 years with type 1 diabetes. Sequences were obtained from central memory CD4+ T cells from blood. The nucleotides read TGTGCCAGCAGTTTATCCGGGATCGGCTACACCTTC. Translation gives CASSLSGIGYTF.